Only a few counts were recorded for the clone carrying this T cell receptor beta chain. Trimming left V 3 bases short and J 2 bases short, with 13 bases between. Germline lookup yields CDR1 SQVTM and CDR2 ANQGSEA. This CDR3 is built from 14 residues. Individuals aged roughly 18 to 100 years were recruited from roughly 22 US areas. Participant reports of clinical history set cohort assignment. The entry originates in a study of blood T cell repertoires in COVID-19. Study-wide background: From the United States, Italy and Spain came samples of acute and convalescent COVID-19. Sources were T cells, B-cell-depleted T cells, or PBMCs; the material itself was cDNA or gDNA.

Sequencing was performed with immunoSEQ multiplex PCR; in TCRdb, only in-frame clones are kept and a portion is missing. The table includes fewer than 300,000 clones, more than 70% detected once. This TCR came from a woman aged 40 to 49 with acute COVID-19. Material for sequencing was PBMCs or T cells enriched from blood (not recorded which). The V and J genes are TRBV29-1 and TRBJ1-1; possible D gene TRBD1, 5 bases. As DNA, the CDR3 is TGCAGCGTTGACAGGGCGGCGAGAAACACTGAAGCTTTCTTT. As protein: CSVDRAARNTEAFF.